The clone carrying this T cell receptor (beta chain) was picked up many times. The antigen is not known. Time point denoted: sample taken at primary tumor resection. With 2 bases removed from V and 6 bases from J, the gap between germline ends came to 11 bases. This CDR3 spans 14 amino acids. This sample is drawn from a study of spatial heterogeneity in lung cancer. Study information: Raw reads showed each unique TCR and UMI combination turning up more than ten times on average. Points from the study as a whole: Ubiquitous expanded tumor TCRs were seen in blood more at resection than at follow-up.

A distinct unique molecular identifier was carried by each TCR cDNA molecule. TCRdb itself ran the 5' RACE reads through MiXCR, one entry per CDR3 protein. In the table there are just under 95,000 distinct CDR3 sequences, more than 10% of which are singletons. V and J are TRBV12-3 or TRBV12-4 and TRBJ1-5; possible D gene TRBD1, 5 bases. The sequence derives from a male donor with early-stage non-small cell lung cancer. The sequencing used PBMCs, collected at surgery. As DNA, the CDR3 is TGTGCCAGCAGTTTAAGGGGCCAAGGTCAGCCCCAGCATTTT. It translates to CASSLRGQGQPQHF.